These T cell receptor beta chains were read from a single sample in a study of regulatory and conventional T cells in RAG deficiency. Data came from immunoSEQ multiplex PCR; TCRdb stores just in-frame clones and leaves some out. The sample includes more than 40,000 clones, approximately 90% seen only once; the top ten take 0.5% to 0.55%. A further study also used this sample, focusing on regulatory T cells.

The sequencing input was CD4+ effector T cells sorted from blood. These receptors came from a human donor in good health. Both conserved end residues are part of each CDR3. D genes are given only for firm matches. Some rows mark clone size as missing; the rest say once, few, many or name a class of expanded clone.

D,J,size,V,CDR3,DNA
.,TRBJ1-4,.,TRBV5-6,CASSLGREKLFF,TGTGCCAGCAGCTTGGGGAGGGAAAAACTGTTTTTT
.,TRBJ1-1,.,TRBV6-1,CASSDTWGEEAFF,TGTGCCAGCAGTGACACCTGGGGCGAAGAAGCTTTCTTT
.,TRBJ1-2,.,TRBV13,CASSLGTGYGYTF,TGTGCCAGCAGCTTAGGGACAGGCTATGGCTACACCTTC
TRBD2,TRBJ2-1,.,TRBV19,CASRGLAGVVNEQFF,TGTGCCAGTAGAGGACTAGCGGGAGTAGTTAATGAGCAGTTCTTC
TRBD1,TRBJ1-4,.,TRBV5-1,CASSLGDSHEKLFF,TGCGCCAGCAGCTTGGGGGACAGTCACGAAAAACTGTTTTTT
TRBD1,TRBJ1-5,once,TRBV2,CASRPDRDNQPQHF,TGTGCCAGCAGACCCGACAGGGACAATCAGCCCCAGCATTTT
.,TRBJ2-7,.,TRBV6-6,CASSLQRAYEQYF,TGTGCCAGCAGCCTTCAAAGAGCCTACGAGCAGTACTTC
.,TRBJ2-6,.,TRBV30,CAWSLSFSGANVLTF,TGTGCCTGGAGTCTAAGCTTCTCTGGGGCCAACGTCCTGACTTTC
.,TRBJ1-5,.,TRBV10-3,CAISESRDSNQPQHF,TGTGCCATCAGTGAGTCGCGGGATAGCAATCAGCCCCAGCATTTT
TRBD1,TRBJ1-4,.,TRBV7-8,CASSGETGGRIGGEKLFF,TGTGCCAGCAGCGGCGAGACAGGGGGCAGGATAGGGGGTGAAAAACTGTTTTTT
.,TRBJ2-4,.,TRBV29-1,CSVGLLGSKNIQYF,TGCAGCGTTGGGTTACTGGGTTCCAAAAACATTCAGTACTTC
.,TRBJ1-5,.,TRBV6-5,CASNDGQQWQPQHF,TGTGCCAGCAATGATGGACAGCAATGGCAGCCCCAGCATTTT
.,TRBJ1-1,.,TRBV18,CASSPLTGLTEAFF,TGTGCCAGCTCACCTTTGACAGGACTCACTGAAGCTTTCTTT
TRBD1,TRBJ1-5,.,TRBV28,CASSSNPGTGPNQPQHF,TGTGCCAGCAGTTCGAATCCCGGGACAGGGCCTAATCAGCCCCAGCATTTT
.,TRBJ1-5,.,TRBV28,CASRTQGFQPQHF,TGTGCCAGCAGAACACAGGGCTTTCAGCCCCAGCATTTT
.,TRBJ1-1,.,TRBV6-5,CASKGGTLNTEAFF,TGTGCCAGCAAAGGAGGCACCTTGAACACTGAAGCTTTCTTT
TRBD1,TRBJ2-2,.,TRBV6-5,CASSTQTGHTGELFF,TGTGCCAGCAGTACCCAGACAGGGCACACCGGGGAGCTGTTTTTT
TRBD1,TRBJ1-4,.,TRBV7-9,CASSSSAGQGAEKLFF,TGTGCCAGCAGCTCGTCCGCCGGACAGGGCGCTGAAAAACTGTTTTTT
.,TRBJ1-1,once,TRBV10-1,CASSAISNTEAFF,TGCGCCAGCAGTGCGATTTCCAACACTGAAGCTTTCTTT
TRBD2,TRBJ2-1,.,TRBV7-3,CASSPGGLAGGNEQFF,TGTGCCAGCAGCCCAGGTGGCCTAGCGGGAGGTAATGAGCAGTTCTTC
.,TRBJ1-4,few,TRBV5-8,CASSFGGTNEKLFF,TGTGCCAGCAGCTTCGGGGGAACTAATGAAAAACTGTTTTTT
TRBD1,TRBJ1-2,.,TRBV5-1,CASSPGTGVDYGYTF,TGCGCCAGCAGCCCCGGGACAGGGGTTGACTATGGCTACACCTTC